This T cell receptor beta chain was observed in a study of CD8 T cells in Susac syndrome. It was with random hexamers that about 0.45 to 1 ug RNA was reverse transcribed. Each CDR3 protein gets one entry after TCRdb re-called the immunoSEQ multiplex PCR reads with MiXCR. The sample carries 50,000 or so distinct CDR3 sequences, 85% to 95% recorded once. Germline V gene lookup returns CDR1 SGHRS and CDR2 YFSETQ. CDR3 length equals 12 residues. The V end was cut by 3 bases, the J end by 10 bases, with 11 bases between. The clonotype was recovered from a human donor with multiple sclerosis. Sequenced input: CD8+ T cells from PBMCs. The chain links TRBV5-1 to TRBJ2-1, with D perhaps matching TRBD1 or TRBD2 (5 bases each). DNA of the CDR3: TGCGCCAGCAGCTGGGACGAGTGGGAGCAGTTCTTC. It translates to CASSWDEWEQFF.